Given below is one TCR beta chain in context. Sorted-subset replicate PCRs used 200 ng DNA, 25,000 to 30,000 T cell genomes. TCRdb keeps only in-frame clones here, not all; method: immunoSEQ multiplex PCR. The sample has roughly 2 million clones; roughly 94% are singletons. Germline CDR1 SGHRS, CDR2 YFSETQ. The J segment lost 3 bases and the V segment lost 5 bases, leaving 7 bases of the junction unmatched. CDR3 length: 14 amino acids. The sample originates from a study of shared clonotypes between healthy human individuals. As defined, naive CD8 cells were CD45RO-negative and positively selected for CCR7, with terminally differentiated effector memory CD45RA+ cells excluded.

The V and J genes are TRBV5-1 and TRBJ2-7, with TRBD1 identical over 8 bases. This TCR was recovered from a man younger than 35 in good health. Sequences were obtained from naive CD8+ T cells sorted from blood. CDR3 DNA: TGCGCCAGCAGGGATACCGGGACAGGCTACGAGCAGTACTTC. It translates to CASRDTGTGYEQYF.